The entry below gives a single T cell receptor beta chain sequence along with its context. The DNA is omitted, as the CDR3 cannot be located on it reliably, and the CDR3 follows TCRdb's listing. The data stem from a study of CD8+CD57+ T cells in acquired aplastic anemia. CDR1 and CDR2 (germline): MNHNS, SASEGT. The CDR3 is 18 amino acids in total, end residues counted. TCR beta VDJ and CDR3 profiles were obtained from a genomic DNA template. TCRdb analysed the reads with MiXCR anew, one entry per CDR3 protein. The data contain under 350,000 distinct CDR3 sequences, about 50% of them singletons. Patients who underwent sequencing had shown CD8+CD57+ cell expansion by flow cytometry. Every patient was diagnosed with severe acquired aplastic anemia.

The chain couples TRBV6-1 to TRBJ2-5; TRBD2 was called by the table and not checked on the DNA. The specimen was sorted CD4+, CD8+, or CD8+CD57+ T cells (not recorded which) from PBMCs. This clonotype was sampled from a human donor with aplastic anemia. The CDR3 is CASTRLENEQFFGETQYF.